This T cell receptor (beta chain) was recovered during a study of blood T cell repertoires in COVID-19 (dated by TCRdb to 2020 to 2021). For the wider study: Samples from collaborators originated in the United States, Italy and Spain and spanned both the acute and convalescent phases of COVID-19. The material from the prospective study consisted of cDNA or gDNA derived from T cells, B-cell-depleted T cells, or PBMCs. Where HLA class I and class II types were available, the types were taken from metadata supplied by the sample provider, not from assay-based typing. Samples were obtained from the ongoing ImmuneRACE study (first 160 participants) and from 1,000 to 1,500 subjects provided by 6 global collaborators. A freely available public database, intended as a resource for researchers studying the immune response to SARS-CoV-2, is where the repertoires were released. Sample metadata almost always included a de-identified subject ID, COVID-19 status, age in years and sex. Subjects who had been exposed to COVID-19, were actively infected with it, or had recovered from it provided the deeply sampled blood TCRbeta repertoires that made up the dataset.

Broad study findings and their caveats: The quantity of clinical and demographic metadata differed by source and by participant and was supplied without curation.

Each collaborating institution followed its own protocols to collect whole blood in K2EDTA tubes. For TCRbeta analysis, collaborators shipped samples as frozen whole blood, isolated PBMCs, or DNA extracted from either of those sample types. TCRbeta CDR3 regions were amplified from genomic DNA by means of the immunoSEQ Assay, a bias-controlled multiplex PCR. In the source study's methods: The number of nucleated cells in each sample was estimated from the amplification of reference gene primers within the assay. To quantify the absolute abundance of each unique TCRbeta CDR3 rearrangement, sequence reads were collapsed and filtered. Productive Simpson clonality was computed per sample as the square root of Simpson's diversity index over productive rearrangements. TCRdb stores this immuneACCESS table with in-frame sequences only. Part of the clones is absent; in the studies checked, under half of the shortfall reflects unresolved V genes, and no reason is known for the rest. V, J and clone size reflect that table, while D and trimming were determined from the DNA. This sample is represented by tens of thousands of clones; around 90% of them were singletons. The ten most abundant clones make up approximately 28% of the sample.

V is pared back by 1 base and J by 1 base, with 13 bases lying between the germline termini. The cysteine opens and the phenylalanine closes a CDR3 of 16 amino acids. Only the CDR3 portion is preserved as DNA: 48 bases, with reading frame beginning at the first base. The germline V gene yields KGHSH for CDR1 and LQKENI for CDR2. The table lists this clone with a count of one. Its antigen is not yet known. Per-nucleotide qualities are absent, and no much larger clonotype sits a single base away. The chain joins TRBV18 to TRBJ1-1; the D gene is perhaps TRBD1, on 5 matching bases. The specimen was peripheral blood. This TCR came from an elderly woman with acute or convalescent COVID-19. DNA sequence: TGTGCCAGCTCACCACTTGCAGTGGGGCCGAACACTGAAGCTTTCTTT. It encodes CASSPLAVGPNTEAFF.